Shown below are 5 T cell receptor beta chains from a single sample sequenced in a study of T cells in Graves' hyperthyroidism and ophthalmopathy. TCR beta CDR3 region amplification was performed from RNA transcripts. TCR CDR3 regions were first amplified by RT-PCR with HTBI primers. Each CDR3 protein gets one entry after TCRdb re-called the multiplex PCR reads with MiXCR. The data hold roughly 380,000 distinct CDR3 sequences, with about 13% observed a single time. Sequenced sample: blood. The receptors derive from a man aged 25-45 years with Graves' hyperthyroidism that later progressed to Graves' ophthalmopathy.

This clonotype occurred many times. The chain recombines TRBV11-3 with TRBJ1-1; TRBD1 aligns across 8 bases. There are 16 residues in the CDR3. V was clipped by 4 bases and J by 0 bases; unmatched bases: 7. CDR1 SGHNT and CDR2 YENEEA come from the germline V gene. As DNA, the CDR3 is TGTGCCAGCAGCTCGCCCGGGACAGGAATGAACACTGAAGCTTTCTTT. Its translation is CASSSPGTGMNTEAFF. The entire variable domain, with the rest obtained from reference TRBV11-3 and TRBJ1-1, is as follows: EAGVVQSPRYKIIEKKQPVAFWCNPISGHNTLYWYLQNLGQGPELLIRYENEEAVDDSQLPKDRFSAERLKGVDSTLKIQPAELGDSAVYLCASSSPGTGMNTEAFFGQGTRLTVV.

The CDR3 is CASSLERQGIDEQFF. In DNA, the CDR3 is TGCGCCAGCAGCTTGGAGAGACAGGGTATCGATGAGCAGTTCTTC. The V call is TRBV5-1, the J call TRBJ2-1; 7 nucleotides match TRBD1. This CDR3 comprises 15 residues. With V trimmed by 0 bases and J by 8 bases, 8 bases remained unmatched. In germline, CDR1 is SGHRS, CDR2 YFSETQ. The full variable domain, in which reference TRBV5-1 and TRBJ2-1 provide the parts outside the CDR3, is KAGVTQTPRYLIKTRGQQVTLSCSPISGHRSVSWYQQTPGQGLQFLFEYFSETQRNKGNFPGRFSGRQFSNSRSEMNVSTLELGDSALYLCASSLERQGIDEQFFGPGTRLTVL.

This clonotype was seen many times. CDR3 nucleotide sequence: TGTGCTAGTGGTTTGTTGGGTTCCTACGAGCAGTACTTC. This translates into CASGLLGSYEQYF. The chain couples TRBV12-5 to TRBJ2-7; D is ambiguous. This CDR3 region has 13 residues. V was cut by 2 bases and J by 1 base, with 6 bases left in between. Germline V lookup: CDR1 LGHNT, CDR2 FRNRAP.

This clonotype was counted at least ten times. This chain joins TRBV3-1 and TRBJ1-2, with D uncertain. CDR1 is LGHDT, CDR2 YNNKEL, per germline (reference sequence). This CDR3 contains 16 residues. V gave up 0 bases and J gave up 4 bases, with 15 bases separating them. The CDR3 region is CASSQERGTLIYGYTF. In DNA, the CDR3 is TGTGCCAGCAGCCAAGAACGAGGAACCCTCATCTATGGCTACACCTTC.

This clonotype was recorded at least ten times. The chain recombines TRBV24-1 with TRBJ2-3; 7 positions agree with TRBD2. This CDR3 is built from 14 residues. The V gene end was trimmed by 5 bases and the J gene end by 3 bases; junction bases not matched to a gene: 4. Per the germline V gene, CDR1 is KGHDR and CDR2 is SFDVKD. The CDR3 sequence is CATSGWGGTDTQYF. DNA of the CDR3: TGTGCCACCAGTGGGTGGGGGGGAACAGATACGCAGTATTTT.